This T cell receptor (beta chain) was captured by sequencing in a study of vaccination and CD4 T cells after COVID-19. Study information: Post-COVID samples had a sampling time that fell a median approximately 97 days after diagnosis (range 35 to 161). Study findings and constraints: 304 of 307 vaccine-specific clones from convalescent patients were spike mono-reactive.

This CDR3 comprises 19 residues. CDR1 is DFQATT and CDR2 is SNEGSKA in the germline V gene (reference sequence). V lost 5 bases to trimming and J lost 0 bases, with 28 bases between them. This clonotype was seen only a few times. The antigen is unknown. Researchers used the Oncomine TCR Beta short-read assay to sequence DNA from cultured CD4+ T cells. Extraction of genomic DNA was performed on cultured CD4+ T cells. TCRdb reprocessed the PCR reads with MiXCR, giving one entry per CDR3 protein. Among approximately 14,000 distinct CDR3 sequences listed, 50% to 55% were seen once. Treatment meaning: approximately nine-day PBMC culture with coronavirus spike peptide pools or control peptides (ViraFEST assay).

The rearrangement uses TRBV20-1 and TRBJ1-2; a weak D match, TRBD1 (5 bases). Sequences were obtained from CD4+ T cells from blood, cultured in vitro. This TCR derives from a human donor who had recovered from COVID-19. The CDR3 bases are TGCAGTGCTTATAACCCGCTCCCGTCAGTTGCAGGGTCTAACTATGGCTACACCTTC. It specifies CSAYNPLPSVAGSNYGYTF.